This section outlines one TCR beta chain sequence together with its context. Antigen unknown. Preparation of the TCRbeta library used unique molecular identifiers. MiXCR, applied by TCRdb to the PCR reads, yields one record per CDR3 protein. Of fewer than 700,000 distinct CDR3 sequences in the sample, 23% were seen once. This CDR3 is built from 18 residues. J lost 0 bases, V lost 0 bases, and 13 bases had no gene match. Germline-derived CDR1 and CDR2 are DFQATT and SNEGSKA (reference sequence). The sample is drawn from a study of T-cell reconstitution after alpha-beta-depleted transplantation in children. Overall study findings and caveats: The origin of alpha-beta T cells about two months after transplant was reportedly several hundred expanded graft clones.

V is TRBV20-1 and J is TRBJ1-1; 7 bases line up with TRBD1. The sequences come from PBMCs, mostly from graft donor cells, collected 360 days after TCRalphabeta/CD19-depleted stem cell transplant. This clonotype originated in a boy in the first two years of life who had a stem cell transplant for acute myeloid leukemia, so the T cells may come from the graft donor. The CDR3 reads CSARDYMGTELMNTEAFF. CDR3 sequence (DNA): TGCAGTGCTAGAGATTATATGGGGACAGAACTAATGAACACTGAAGCTTTCTTT.